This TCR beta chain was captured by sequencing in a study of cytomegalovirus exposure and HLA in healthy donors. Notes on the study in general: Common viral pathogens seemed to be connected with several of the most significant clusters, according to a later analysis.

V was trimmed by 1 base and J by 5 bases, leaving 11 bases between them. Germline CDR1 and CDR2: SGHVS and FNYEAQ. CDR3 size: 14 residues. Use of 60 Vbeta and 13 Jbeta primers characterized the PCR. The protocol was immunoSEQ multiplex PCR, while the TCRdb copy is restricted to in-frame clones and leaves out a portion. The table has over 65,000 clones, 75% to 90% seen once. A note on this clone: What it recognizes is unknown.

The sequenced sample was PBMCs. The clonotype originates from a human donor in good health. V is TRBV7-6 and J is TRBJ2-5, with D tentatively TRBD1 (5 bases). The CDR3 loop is CASSLGAGSETQYF. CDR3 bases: TGTGCCAGCAGCTTAGGGGCAGGGTCGGAGACCCAGTACTTC.